These T cell receptor beta chains were read from a single sample in a study of blood T cell repertoires in COVID-19. The repertoire was sequenced with immunoSEQ multiplex PCR; TCRdb's copy has only in-frame clones and lacks some. There are hundreds of thousands of clones in the sample; nearly 90% occur only once, and 1.5% to 2% lies in the top ten. The sequencing sample was made of peripheral blood. The source of these receptors is a woman aged 25 to 39 with COVID-19, enrolled during active disease. Both conserved end residues are part of each CDR3. A D gene is named only where the DNA matches it firmly. Rows give clone size only sometimes, using once, few, many, or a class for an expanded clone.

TRBJ2-1,.,TRBV19,.,TGTGCCAGTAGGGATGGGGACACATTAAGGAATGAGCAGTTCTTC,CASRDGDTLRNEQFF
TRBJ1-3,.,TRBV13,.,TGTGCCAGCACCAGCAGGAGGATTGACGGAAACACCATATATTTT,CASTSRRIDGNTIYF
TRBJ2-5,TRBD1,TRBV2,.,TGTGCCAGCAACGGACAGGTTGAGACCCAGTACTTC,CASNGQVETQYF
TRBJ2-2,TRBD2,TRBV2,.,TGTGCCAGCAGTCGGGGACTAGGGGGGACCGGGGAGCTGTTTTTT,CASSRGLGGTGELFF
TRBJ2-3,TRBD1,TRBV11-2,.,TGTGCCAGCAGCTCCGACAGGGGGATTGATACGCAGTATTTT,CASSSDRGIDTQYF
TRBJ2-7,.,TRBV6-2/TRBV6-3,.,TGTGCCAGCAGTTACGGGCGTTGGTACGAGCAGTACTTC,CASSYGRWYEQYF
TRBJ1-1,.,TRBV29-1,.,TGCAGCGTCCGCAACCGGGGTATGAACACTGAAGCTTTCTTT,CSVRNRGMNTEAFF
TRBJ1-2,.,TRBV5-4,.,TGTGCCAGCAGCTTGAGGGACACCATTATCTATGGCTACACCTTC,CASSLRDTIIYGYTF
TRBJ1-1,.,TRBV6-5,.,TGTGCCAGCAGTTTCCTCCCGACAGCTGAAGCTTTCTTT,CASSFLPTAEAFF
TRBJ1-1,TRBD1,TRBV5-4,.,TGTGCCAGCAGCTTGCAGGGGGCGAACACTGAAGCTTTCTTT,CASSLQGANTEAFF
TRBJ1-1,.,TRBV11-2,.,TGTGCCAGCAGCTTAGGGGGGGGCGCATTAACTGAAGCTTTCTTT,CASSLGGGALTEAFF
TRBJ2-7,.,TRBV7-2,.,TGTGCCAGCAGTTATACGGGACATCTCTCCTACGAGCAGTACTTC,CASSYTGHLSYEQYF
TRBJ2-2,.,TRBV21-1,.,TGTGCCAGCAGCAAAGCGGGCCGCCGGGACAGGGACACCGGGGAGCTGTTTTTT,CASSKAGRRDRDTGELFF
TRBJ1-2,TRBD1,TRBV2,.,TGTGCCAGCAGCGGGGACAGGGGGTCCTATGGCTACACCTTC,CASSGDRGSYGYTF
TRBJ1-4,.,TRBV21-1,once,TGTGCCACCGTTAATGAAAAACTGTTTTTT,CATVNEKLFF
TRBJ1-3,TRBD1,TRBV7-6,.,TGTGCCAGCAGCTTAGACGAAAAAGACAGGGGTGGTGGCACCATATATTTT,CASSLDEKDRGGGTIYF
TRBJ1-5,.,TRBV18,.,TGTGCCAGCTCACCTGGACAGTATAGCAATCAGCCCCAGCATTTT,CASSPGQYSNQPQHF
TRBJ1-6,TRBD1,TRBV27,.,TGTGCCAGCAGTTCCACCGGGACAGGGGTTTCACCCCTCCACTTT,CASSSTGTGVSPLHF
TRBJ1-2,TRBD1,TRBV4-3,.,TGCGCCAGCAGCCTCGGACAGGGAGGCTACACCTTC,CASSLGQGGYTF
TRBJ2-2,TRBD2,TRBV6-4,many,TGTGCCAGCAGTCCCTCCGGGGGGACTAACACCGGGGAGCTGTTTTTT,CASSPSGGTNTGELFF
TRBJ1-6,.,TRBV28,.,TGTGCCAGCAGTGCGCTACAGGCATCACCCCTCCACTTT,CASSALQASPLHF
TRBJ1-1,TRBD1,TRBV4-1,few,TGCGCCAGCGGAGGTCGACAGGGAAATTCGGACACTGAAGCTTTCTTT,CASGGRQGNSDTEAFF
TRBJ1-3,.,TRBV10-3,.,TGTGCCACCCGACAGCCCTCTGGAAACACCATATATTTT,CATRQPSGNTIYF
TRBJ1-3,.,TRBV2,once,TGTGCCAGCAGTGAGGGGCAGGGAAGTAGGGACACCATATATTTT,CASSEGQGSRDTIYF
TRBJ2-1,.,TRBV5-1,.,TGCGCCAGCAGCTACAATGGGCGGGTTGAACAGAATGAGCAGTTCTTC,CASSYNGRVEQNEQFF
TRBJ2-7,.,TRBV6-5,.,TGTGCCAGCAGTTATCCCGGTGTATACGAGCAGTACTTC,CASSYPGVYEQYF
TRBJ2-2,.,TRBV9,.,TGTGCCAGCAGGACGGTTGAGGCCGGGGAGCTGTTTTTT,CASRTVEAGELFF
TRBJ1-6,.,TRBV19,.,TGTGCCAGTAGGAGACCGGGTTATAATTCACCCCTCCACTTT,CASRRPGYNSPLHF
TRBJ1-5,TRBD1,TRBV5-1,.,TGCGCCAGCAGCTTGGGCGGACAGGGGTCTTATCAGCCCCAGCATTTT,CASSLGGQGSYQPQHF
TRBJ2-6,.,TRBV15,.,TGTGCCACCAGCAGAGATCGCGGACAGTTAACCTCTGGGGCCAACGTCCTGACTTTC,CATSRDRGQLTSGANVLTF
TRBJ1-1,.,TRBV7-9,.,TGTGCCAGCAGCTCCTTGGTGGAGAGGACTTTCTTT,CASSSLVERTFF
TRBJ1-2,.,TRBV16,few,TGTGCCAGCAGCCTCCGGGGAGGCTATGGCTACACCTTC,CASSLRGGYGYTF
TRBJ1-2,.,TRBV2,.,TGTGCCAGCAGTACGGACAGATCTAACTATGGCTACACCTTC,CASSTDRSNYGYTF
TRBJ2-7,.,TRBV2,.,TGTGCCAGCAGTGACAGGATCTACGAGCAGTACTTC,CASSDRIYEQYF
TRBJ2-3,.,TRBV20-1,once,TGCAGTGCTAGAGATCTGACTGCGCAGTATTTT,CSARDLTAQYF
TRBJ1-2,.,TRBV7-9,.,TGTGCCAGCAGCCCAGCTTCGGGGGGAATGAACTATGGCTACACCTTC,CASSPASGGMNYGYTF
TRBJ1-1,.,TRBV19,few,TGTGCCAGTAGTTTGGCAGGGCGTATGAACACTGAAGCTTTCTTT,CASSLAGRMNTEAFF
TRBJ2-5,TRBD1,TRBV7-2,.,TGTGCCAGCAGCTTTAGGACAGGGAGAGGAGAGACCCAGTACTTC,CASSFRTGRGETQYF
TRBJ1-2,.,TRBV7-9,.,TGTGCCAGCAGCTTGACAGGCAGGGGCTACACCTTC,CASSLTGRGYTF
TRBJ1-6,.,TRBV6-1,.,TGTGCCAGCAGTGAAGGTTGGGCAAGCTCCTATAATTCACCCCTCCACTTT,CASSEGWASSYNSPLHF
TRBJ1-2,.,TRBV10-3,.,TGTGCCATCAGTGAGTTGGAGAGCTATGGCTACACCTTC,CAISELESYGYTF
TRBJ1-1,.,TRBV7-6,.,TGTGCCAGCAGTAGTCGGGGAAGCACTGAAGCTTTCTTT,CASSSRGSTEAFF
TRBJ2-7,.,TRBV7-3,.,TGTGCCAGCAGCTTAGCAGAATCCTACGAGCAGTACTTC,CASSLAESYEQYF
TRBJ2-7,TRBD2,TRBV6-6,.,TGTGCCAGCAGACAACTAGCGGGGAAACCCTACGAGCAGTACTTC,CASRQLAGKPYEQYF
TRBJ1-3,TRBD1,TRBV12-5,.,TGTGCTAGTACCTTTGTCCCGGACAGGGTGGTAAGAAACACCATATATTTT,CASTFVPDRVVRNTIYF
TRBJ1-1,TRBD1,TRBV5-4,.,TGTGCCAGCAGCTTTGGACAGGGGACCACTGAAGCTTTCTTT,CASSFGQGTTEAFF
TRBJ2-1,.,TRBV12-3/TRBV12-4,.,TGTGCCAGCAGCACACTCGAGGGCGGAGAGCAGTTCTTC,CASSTLEGGEQFF
TRBJ1-4,TRBD1,TRBV6-5,.,TGTGCCAGCCGATACTCCGCCGGGACAGGGACTGAAAAACTGTTTTTT,CASRYSAGTGTEKLFF
TRBJ2-1,.,TRBV5-4,.,TGTGCCAGCAGCCCAAGTGGCCGTGAGCAGTTCTTC,CASSPSGREQFF